Sequencing of this T cell receptor (beta chain) was carried out in a study of cytomegalovirus exposure and HLA in healthy donors (dated by TCRdb to about 2017). Regarding the research as a whole: In an earlier analysis of around 540 of the donors, around 290 Gb of sequence data and 120 million or so unique TCR beta sequences from about 180 million T cells were reported. An early release covering just under 650 HLA-typed donors comprised approximately 300 gigabases of sequencing data and 65 million to 100 million unique TCR sequences. The genetic ancestry cluster associated with self-reported Caucasian donors included approximately 85% of the roughly 390 genotyped donors. The study aimed to test whether signatures of past pathogen exposure could be identified by cataloging public T cell receptors. Using immunosequencing, the study profiled T cell repertoires from fewer than 700 subjects and related those repertoires to cytomegalovirus serostatus. Along with the approximately 670-subject first cohort, a separate validation cohort of 120 different subjects was used. High-throughput TCR immunosequencing, statistical association of individual TCRs with disease status, and machine learning were combined to predict cytomegalovirus infection status. To study patterns of TCR occurrence, a later analysis re-analyzed previously published TCR beta repertoires from 666 donors and added high-resolution HLA genotyping. The later analysis used no new phenotypic data to find candidate immune exposures, relying instead on TCR beta sequences and their occurrence across donors. An earlier analysis of 587 of the donors used high-throughput TCR beta sequencing to judge whether each TCR beta V gene segment behaved as functional or pseudogenic. Alongside the repertoire data, information on donor age, sex, ethnicity and CMV serostatus was compiled. In a later genetic analysis, genome-wide SNP genotypes for about 60% of the 666 donors were used, and that subset was treated as a discovery cohort. All discovery cohort repertoires had been generated on a single sequencing platform. HLA typing included class I and class II loci at four-digit resolution. The number of typed donors differed by locus: about 620-640 for A, B, C, DRB1 and DQB1; approximately 530 for DQA1; approximately 610 for DPA1; and 400 to 480 for DPB1. Several DR-DQ haplotypes were handled as single units for association and clustering, since linkage in the cohort was strong. Among 300 to 450 genotyped donors of the cohort, an average of around 240,000 unique TCR beta nucleotide sequences were sequenced per donor, roughly 20% of them non-productive.

The cohort comprised approximately 700 healthy bone marrow donors. Cohort members were all nominally healthy when sampled, although unrecorded immune exposures were likely present. The donor was CMV seropositive and belonged to the group of over 250 seropositive cohort members. Each donor provided a peripheral blood sample, and peripheral blood mononuclear cells were used for TCR beta sequencing. Genomic DNA was extracted from the blood cell samples with the Qiagen DNeasy Blood Extraction Kit. Library preparation was by the immunoSEQ multiplex PCR assay. The multiplex PCR relied on a mix of 60 forward primers for TCR Vbeta segments and 13 reverse primers for TCR Jbeta segments. The CDR3 region of rearranged TCR beta genes was amplified from genomic DNA with a multiplex PCR assay. The Illumina HiSeq System was used to sequence the amplified TCR beta libraries as 87-base-pair reads. Turning to the authors' computational methods: Across the 670 or so repertoires, a later analysis counted approximately 75 million unique TCR beta chains, about 10 million of which were shared by at least two donors. Raw reads were error-corrected and collapsed into unique sequences with a nearest-neighbor algorithm that merged closely related sequences to remove PCR and sequencing errors. Alignment of CDR3 sequences to IMGT reference sequences was used to assign V, D and J gene segments. Each retained sequence needed at least a six-nucleotide match to both a V gene segment and a J gene segment. Rearrangements were called productive when the CDR3 lacked stop codons and stayed in frame with V and J; all others were non-productive. Following IMGT convention, CDR3 was defined as the stretch from the second conserved V-encoded cysteine up to the conserved J-encoded phenylalanine. The earlier analysis of approximately 590 of the donors excluded any sequence lacking an unambiguous match to a single V gene segment. An earlier analysis of 550 to 650 of the donors classified V segments as functional when productive rearrangements were above 56.7% and as segregating when the standard deviation between donors was above 5%. A statistical classification framework was built for diagnosing cytomegalovirus status from the catalog of TCR beta chain sequences. In a later analysis, V and J genes were assigned by comparing TCR nucleotide sequences against IMGT/GENE-DB human TR gene sequences. The TCRdist pipeline was used in a later analysis to assign CDR3 sequences and most-parsimonious VDJ recombination scenarios. In a later analysis, each TCR beta chain was defined by its CDR3 amino acid sequence together with its V-gene family, and reads lacking a unique V-gene family were excluded. To address suspected cross-contamination and a sequencing artifact, a later analysis removed 450 to 700 highly shared, low-generation-probability nucleotide sequences. In a later analysis, a clonal expansion index was calculated for each public chain from normalized within-repertoire ranks of inferred template counts. In a later analysis, generation probabilities were computed with a VDJ recombination model fitted to out-of-frame rearrangements, and the resulting probabilities were checked against IGoR. A later analysis scored TCR-TCR, TCR-HLA and TCR-CMV co-occurrence with hypergeometric tests, applying a repertoire-size bias correction to TCR pairs. In a later analysis, false discovery rates were estimated by permuting HLA or CMV assignments 20 times. In a later analysis, co-occurring TCRs were grouped using DBSCAN, with TCRdist sequence similarity added in when clustering inside HLA-allele-positive subsets. For co-occurrence clustering, repertoires with fewer than 30,000 or more than 120,000 public chains were excluded, along with four to six repertoires with anomalous nucleotide sharing. TCRdb took over this immuneACCESS table, retaining in-frame rearrangements with V and J assigned. Such tables are incomplete; in checked studies, under half of the missing clones stem from an unresolved V gene, and the remainder is unexplained. Clone size and the V and J calls come from that table; the DNA yielded D and trimming. This sample has under 200,000 clones in its table, and roughly 77% of those were observed once. The ten largest clones capture roughly 8.2% of the sample.

Germline trimming: 4 bases from V, 1 base from J; junction bases outside gene matches: 6. The CDR3 starts with the cysteine, ends with the phenylalanine, and has 15 residues. Only the CDR3 portion is preserved as DNA: 45 bases, with reading frame beginning at the first base. The CDR1 and CDR2 encoded by the germline V gene are SGHDN and FVKESK. Broad study findings and their caveats: Specific HLA alleles were associated with 15,000 to 20,000 TCR beta sequences at a false discovery rate of 0.05 in a later analysis. In a later analysis, most CMV-associated TCR beta chains were found to appear HLA-restricted, with HLA associations seemingly driven largely by CMV exposure. In a later genetic analysis, a missense DCLRE1C variant was associated with V-gene and J-gene trimming of TCR beta chains, and the association was replicated in an independent cohort. The earlier analysis of nearly 600 of the donors excluded about 16 rarely observed V segments, including chromosome 9 orphons, because counts were too low. Sequencing depth was assumed to be roughly uniform across donors in the presence/absence analyses, though that assumption may not hold. In a later analysis, several top co-occurrence clusters were reported to appear linked to parvovirus B19, influenza, CMV and Epstein-Barr virus. A total of roughly 160 TCR beta chains were listed by the study as associated with cytomegalovirus. According to a later genetic analysis, donors in an Asian-associated ancestry cluster had fewer N-insertions in productive TCRs than the approximately 690-donor mean. In this cohort, only TCR beta chains were sequenced, and detectable features were limited by the absence of alpha or paired-chain data. When HLA alleles, especially DR and DQ, strongly co-occurred, TCR associations were difficult to assign to individual alleles. The classifier was reported to diagnose cytomegalovirus status with high specificity and sensitivity in both the original cohort and the validation cohort. In vitro tests confirmed that three of the cytomegalovirus-associated TCR beta chains recognize cytomegalovirus antigens. A group of highly shared sequence variants was considered likely to be a technical artifact of the sequencing pipeline. In a later analysis, HLA-associated TCR beta chains were found to be more clonally expanded and to have lower generation probabilities than equally common non-associated chains. Because HLA typing was missing for some donors at each locus, association tests included only the typed subset. The only immune exposure information available for the cohort was CMV serostatus. The authors suggested that the approach could potentially be extended to other disease states and immunological phenotypes. Because the 87-base-pair reads could not distinguish some IMGT-functional V segments, including TRBV6-2 and TRBV6-3, those segments were excluded. An earlier analysis of roughly 570 of the donors showed that most TCR beta V segments appeared in productive rearrangements either about 87% or about 30% of the time, which broadly matched IMGT annotations. While some public TCRs were present in many individuals, most TCR sequences turned up only very rarely across donors. According to a later analysis, TCR association rates differed among HLA loci, with DRB1 alleles showing the most associated TCRs and HLA-C alleles showing the fewest. Linkage disequilibrium might explain the correlated functional status among segregating V segments, but an unknown experimental factor could not be ruled out. A further reported finding was that TCR beta sequences accurately predicted the HLA-A and HLA-B alleles for most subjects in the first cohort.

Comments on this clone: Its antigen is not yet known. Nothing much larger sits one base from this clone, and base qualities are not available.

What was sequenced was PBMCs. The TCR sequence derives from a woman aged 40 to 50 in good health and CMV-seropositive. The V gene is TRBV14 and the J gene is TRBJ1-1; the central 7 bases match TRBD1. The DNA sequence is given as TGTGCCAGCAGCCCAGGACGGACAGGGAACACTGAAGCTTTCTTT. Its protein product is CASSPGRTGNTEAFF.